The 10 T cell receptor beta chains listed next were all sequenced from one sample in a study of T-cell reconstitution after alpha-beta-depleted transplantation in children. Unique molecular identifiers tagged the TCRbeta library. TCRdb reprocessed the PCR reads via MiXCR and lists one record per CDR3 protein. The sample contains more than 200,000 distinct CDR3 sequences, about 8.7% of which appear only once. The material sequenced was PBMCs, mostly from graft donor cells, taken 360 days after TCRalphabeta/CD19-depleted stem cell transplant. These receptors were taken from a male patient aged 2 to 9 who had a stem cell transplant for acute myeloid leukemia, so the T cells may come from the graft donor.

At least ten counts were recorded for this clonotype. V is TRBV12-3 or TRBV12-4 and J is TRBJ1-4, with 9 bases matching TRBD1. The length of the CDR3 is 14 residues. V shed 6 bases and J 6 bases; nucleotides not matched to a gene: 5. The CDR3 sequence is CASRITGGYEKLFF. CDR3 in DNA: TGTGCCAGCAGAATTACAGGGGGCTATGAAAAACTGTTTTTT.

This clonotype occurred a few times. The chain joins TRBV15 to TRBJ2-1; 10 bases agree with TRBD2. CDR3 length: 17 amino acids. The ends lost 0 bases at V and 6 bases at J; junction bases unmatched: 8. The germline gives CDR1 LNHNV, CDR2 YYDKDF (reference sequence). CDR3 bases: TGTGCCACCAGCAGAGATTGGACAGCGGGGGGGCCCAATGAGCAGTTCTTC. The encoded protein is CATSRDWTAGGPNEQFF.

The chain couples TRBV12-3 or TRBV12-4 to TRBJ1-3; 7 bases match TRBD1. J was trimmed by 2 bases and V by 5 bases; bases with no gene match: 6. The CDR3 is 15 residues long. The CDR3 bases are TGTGCCAGCAGTCCCCGGACAGGACCTGGAAACACCATATATTTT. Its translation: CASSPRTGPGNTIYF.

This clonotype was found many times. The chain couples TRBV12-3 or TRBV12-4 to TRBJ2-5; possibly TRBD1 for D (6 bases). CDR3 length: 14 residues. Trimming removed 5 bases from V and 4 bases from J, with 14 bases in between. The CDR3 region has the DNA TGTGCCAGCAGTGAATGGACAGAAAGAGAGACCCAGTACTTC. Its translation is CASSEWTERETQYF.

The chain combines TRBV7-6 with TRBJ2-1; 10 bases match TRBD2. CDR3 length equals 16 residues. V shed 2 bases and J 7 bases; nucleotides not matched to a gene: 8. Per germline, CDR1 SGHVS and CDR2 FNYEAQ. This CDR3 is CASSLPASGSGNEQFF. Written as DNA, the CDR3 is TGTGCCAGCAGCTTACCCGCTAGCGGGAGTGGGAATGAGCAGTTCTTC.

In DNA, the CDR3 is TGCGCCAGCAGCCCCACTAGCGGTAGTTCCTACAATGAGCAGTTCTTC. This sequence encodes CASSPTSGSSYNEQFF. The chain is built from TRBV5-1 and TRBJ2-1; 8 nucleotides line up with TRBD2. The CDR3 length is 16 residues. Unmatched junction bases numbered 7, after V lost 4 bases and J lost 1 base. The germline CDR1 and CDR2 sequences are SGHRS and YFSETQ.

This chain joins TRBV12-3 or TRBV12-4 and TRBJ2-7; 7 bases agree with TRBD1. V shed 4 bases, J shed 3 bases, and the junction held 18 bases outside the gene matches. This CDR3 is 18 amino acids long. CDR3 amino acids: CASSWVHQYRGSCYEQYF. DNA of the CDR3: TGTGCCAGCAGTTGGGTTCATCAATACAGGGGTTCTTGCTACGAGCAGTACTTC.

The rearrangement joins TRBV5-1 to TRBJ2-1; D is unclear. The V and J ends lost 1 base and 4 bases respectively, with 15 bases between them. Germline V gene data show CDR1 as SGHRS and CDR2 as YFSETQ. The CDR3 is 16 amino acids. The CDR3 here is CASSLNGRVKYNEQFF. The DNA for the CDR3 is TGCGCCAGCAGCTTGAACGGTAGAGTCAAGTACAATGAGCAGTTCTTC.

J is TRBJ2-1 and V is TRBV19, with a tentative D call TRBD1 (5 bases). CDR3 length equals 14 residues. Germline values: CDR1 LNHDA, CDR2 SQIVND (reference sequence). V shed 6 bases and J shed 5 bases, with 14 bases lying between them. The CDR3 bases are TGTGCCAGTAGAGGTAGGGGCCCGAACAATGAGCAGTTCTTC. Encoded protein: CASRGRGPNNEQFF.

This clonotype was observed at least ten times. The J gene is TRBJ2-3, the V gene TRBV5-1; maybe TRBD1 (6 bases). V lost 2 bases, J lost 0 bases, and 16 bases lay in between. Germline CDR1 and CDR2: SGHRS and YFSETQ. The CDR3 spans 17 residues. Here the CDR3 DNA reads TGCGCCAGCAGCTTCCGAGGGGGTCTGAAGAGCACAGATACGCAGTATTTT. Its protein is CASSFRGGLKSTDTQYF.